This record concerns one TCR beta chain sequence. These data originate in a study of blood T cell repertoires in COVID-19. Study details: T cells, B-cell-depleted T cells, or PBMCs supplied cDNA or gDNA.

This CDR3 has 14 residues. The germline CDR1 and CDR2 sequences are MDHEN and SYDVKM. The V end was cut by 5 bases, the J end by 2 bases, with 13 bases between. The assay was immunoSEQ multiplex PCR, and TCRdb's table has in-frame clones only and misses some. The table lists some 190,000 clones, 80% to 90% of them singletons. This sequence originates from a human donor with active or convalescent COVID-19. The donor label of this sample is uncertain. The V and J genes are TRBV28 and TRBJ2-7, with a weak D call TRBD1 (6 bases). The sequenced material came from peripheral blood. CDR3 residues: CASSHPTGPYEQYF. The CDR3 nucleotides read TGTGCCAGCAGTCATCCAACAGGGCCCTACGAGCAGTACTTC.